A single sample gave rise to the 23 T cell receptor beta chains below, sequenced in a study of control samples from healthy donors and cancer patients. The assay was immunoSEQ multiplex PCR, and TCRdb's table has in-frame clones only and misses some. The sample lists about 140,000 clones; approximately 94% were seen once. Input material: blood. These receptors were obtained from a man aged 35 to 55 in good health.

The chain is built from TRBV29-1 and TRBJ2-5; tentatively, D is TRBD1 or TRBD2 (6 bases each). CDR3 size: 17 residues. Germline assignment: CDR1 SQVTM and CDR2 ANQGSEA. V lost 2 bases, J lost 6 bases, and 25 bases lay in between. The chain's CDR3 is CSVEPRRGLKTGKTQYF. As DNA, the CDR3 is TGCAGCGTTGAACCTCGGAGGGGGTTGAAAACAGGAAAGACCCAGTACTTC.

Points on this clone: Distinct nucleotide sequences in the sample also encode this CDR3. J is TRBJ2-3 and V is TRBV9, with TRBD2 identical over 8 bases. Trimming took 0 bases from V and 6 from J; bases not matched to a gene: 0. CDR1 and CDR2 from the germline V gene are SGDLS and YYNGEE. The CDR3 length is 13 residues. CDR3 nucleotides: TGTGCCAGCAGCGTAGGCGGGGGGGATACGCAGTATTTT. This encodes CASSVGGGDTQYF.

As to this clone: Distinct nucleotide sequences in the sample also encode this CDR3. This chain connects TRBV18 to TRBJ2-1; 7 nucleotides line up with TRBD1. Germline trimming cut 6 bases from V and 9 bases from J; bases unmatched to any gene: 8. The CDR3 is 13 amino acids. The germline V gene encodes CDR1 KGHSH and CDR2 LQKENI. The CDR3 is CASSAGTVGEQFF. In DNA form, the CDR3 reads TGTGCCAGCTCGGCTGGGACAGTTGGTGAGCAGTTCTTC.

This rearrangement joins TRBV28 to TRBJ1-4; TRBD1 matches at 10 bases. The trim removed 4 bases at V and 8 bases at J, leaving 7 bases unmatched. This CDR3 has 15 residues. Per germline, CDR1 MDHEN and CDR2 SYDVKM. As DNA, the CDR3 is TGTGCCAGCAGTTCAACCGGGACAGGGGAAGAAAAACTGTTTTTT. Translating gives CASSSTGTGEEKLFF.

The chain is built from TRBV6-6 and TRBJ1-2; 8 nucleotides agree with TRBD1. Germline assignment: CDR1 MNHNY and CDR2 SVGAGI (reference sequence). There are 15 residues in the CDR3. After removal of 4 bases from V and 4 bases from J, the junction contained 8 bases not matched to a gene. CDR3 protein: CASSSRQGLAYGYTF. CDR3 bases: TGTGCCAGCAGTTCACGACAGGGGTTGGCCTATGGCTACACCTTC.

This clone has only one observation. The rearrangement links TRBV7-8 to TRBJ1-2; D is unresolved. Trimming left V 1 base short and J 2 bases short, with 8 bases between. This CDR3 comprises 14 residues. Germline V gene sequence: CDR1 SGHVS, CDR2 FQNEAQ. CDR3 bases: TGTGCCAGCAGCTTAGGTGACCGGAACTATGGCTACACCTTC. Protein product: CASSLGDRNYGYTF.

The V and J genes are TRBV7-8 and TRBJ2-7; 8 positions match TRBD1. CDR1 is SGHVS and CDR2 is FQNEAQ in the germline V gene. V trimming: 5 bases; J trimming: 3 bases; junction bases outside the gene matches: 6. The CDR3 has 14 amino acids. The CDR3 DNA reads TGTGCCAGCAGCCGGGGAGGACAGGGCTACGAGCAGTACTTC. It encodes CASSRGGQGYEQYF.

J is TRBJ1-4 and V is TRBV5-5, with 7 bases that match TRBD1. The V gene's germline CDR1 is SGHKS and CDR2 YYEKEE (reference sequence). Unmatched junction bases numbered 13, after V lost 4 bases and J lost 4 bases. The CDR3 spans 17 residues. CDR3 in DNA: TGTGCCAGCAGCCCTGTTCGTACAGGGGACGGTAATGAAAAACTGTTTTTT. Amino acids: CASSPVRTGDGNEKLFF.

The chain uses TRBV7-9 and TRBJ2-3, with TRBD1 identical over 8 bases. From germline, CDR1 is SEHNR and CDR2 FQNEAQ (reference sequence). Germline trimming cut 5 bases from V and 9 bases from J; bases unmatched to any gene: 13. CDR3 length: 15 residues. The CDR3 DNA reads as TGTGCCAGCAGCCAGGCAGGGGGCACAGGAGGGACGCAGTATTTT. This translates into CASSQAGGTGGTQYF.

The chain couples TRBV2 to TRBJ1-1, with D possibly TRBD1 on 6 matching bases. V was cut by 2 bases and J by 4 bases, with 11 bases left in between. The CDR3 is 14 residues long. Per the germline V gene, CDR1 is SNHLY and CDR2 is FYNNEI. CDR3 in amino acids: CASSELGAVTEAFF. CDR3 DNA sequence: TGTGCCAGCAGTGAACTGGGGGCGGTCACTGAAGCTTTCTTT.

This clone was counted a single time. A read error may explain this, as a much larger clone is one base away. The V gene is TRBV2, the J gene TRBJ1-2; D remains ambiguous. The V and J ends lost 3 bases and 4 bases respectively, with 3 bases between them. Germline loops: CDR1 SNHLY, CDR2 FYNNEI. The CDR3 spans 11 residues. The CDR3 DNA sequence: TGTGCCAGCAGTGACAGCTATGGCTACACCTTC. Translation gives CASSDSYGYTF. Looking up the rest from reference TRBV2 and TRBJ1-2 gives the full variable domain: EPEVTQTPSHQVTQMGQEVILRCVPISNHLYFYWYRQILGQKVEFLVSFYNNEISEKSEIFDDQFSVERPDGSNFTLKIRSTKLEDSAMYFCASSDSYGYTFGSGTRLTVV.

Note on this clone: A junction end diverges from the germline sequence, so it may reflect a read error. The chain employs TRBV29-1 and TRBJ2-1; TRBD1 or TRBD2 may be the D gene (6 bases each). The germline V gene encodes CDR1 SQVTM and CDR2 ANQGSEA. This CDR3 has 13 amino acids. For the CDR3, the DNA is TGTTACGCCGGGGGCCTTTCCTACAATGAGCAGTTCTTC. This translates into CYAGGLSYNEQFF.

The rearrangement joins TRBV28 to TRBJ2-2, with D tentatively TRBD1 (5 bases). The CDR3 extends over 13 amino acids. The V end was cut by 2 bases, the J end by 6 bases, with 7 bases between. The V gene's germline CDR1 is MDHEN and CDR2 SYDVKM. The CDR3 sequence: CASSLQGPGELFF. Written as DNA, the CDR3 is TGTGCCAGCAGTTTACAGGGTCCCGGGGAGCTGTTTTTT.

This rearrangement joins TRBV27 to TRBJ1-2; D remains unclear. Trimming stripped 2 bases from V and 8 bases from J, with 12 bases between. The CDR3 length is 13 residues. Germline V gene sequence: CDR1 MNHEY, CDR2 SMNVEV (reference sequence). The CDR3 DNA reads as TGTGCCAGCAGTTTAGACGGGCGAAGGGGCTACACCTTC. Its translation: CASSLDGRRGYTF.

Only one count was recorded for this clone. The chain recombines TRBV7-3 with TRBJ2-3; D may be TRBD1 (6 bases). Germline V gene sequence: CDR1 SGHTA, CDR2 FQGTGA. CDR3 length: 14 amino acids. V dropped 0 bases and J dropped 5 bases, with 9 bases sitting between them. Here the CDR3 reads CASSLTGAGDTQYF. The CDR3 DNA reads as TGTGCCAGCAGCTTAACGGGGGCGGGAGATACGCAGTATTTT.

The gene calls are TRBV4-1 and TRBJ2-7, with a tentative D call TRBD2 (6 bases). The CDR3 contains 13 residues. In germline, CDR1 is MGHRA, CDR2 YSYEKL. V was pared by 3 bases and J by 3 bases, with 9 bases between. The CDR3 DNA is TGCGCCAGCAGCCAGCGGGACGGCTACGAGCAGTACTTC. As protein: CASSQRDGYEQYF.

The genes are TRBV24-1 and TRBJ1-1, with D possibly TRBD1 on 5 matching bases. This CDR3 comprises 12 residues. The V gene's germline CDR1 is KGHDR and CDR2 SFDVKD. V was trimmed by 10 bases and J by 4 bases, leaving 12 bases between them. CDR3 bases: TGTGCCACGGCGGGGGAGGGCACTGAAGCTTTCTTT. Translated: CATAGEGTEAFF.

This clone was detected a few times. This chain joins TRBV24-1 and TRBJ2-1; the match to TRBD1 covers 8 bases. Germline V gene sequence: CDR1 KGHDR, CDR2 SFDVKD. The V segment lost 1 base and the J segment 9 bases; nucleotides outside the gene matches: 7. The CDR3 sequence is 15 residues long. The CDR3 region is CATSDLLAGGTEQFF. CDR3 nucleotide sequence: TGTGCCACCAGTGATTTATTGGCAGGGGGCACTGAGCAGTTCTTC.

This rearrangement joins TRBV28 to TRBJ1-5; no firm D call. Germline CDR1 reads MDHEN; CDR2 reads SYDVKM. The length of the CDR3 is 14 residues. V lost 6 bases to trimming and J lost 0 bases, with 9 bases between them. The CDR3 coding sequence is TGTGCCAGCAGCGAGTTGGATAGCAATCAGCCCCAGCATTTT. It yields the protein CASSELDSNQPQHF.

This chain joins TRBV4-1 and TRBJ2-3, with D perhaps given as TRBD1 or TRBD2 (7 bases each). CDR3 length equals 13 residues. From germline, CDR1 is MGHRA and CDR2 YSYEKL. V gave up 11 bases and J gave up 2 bases, with 14 bases separating them. CDR3 amino acids: CASRGGSTDTQYF. For the CDR3, the DNA is TGCGCCTCCAGGGGGGGGTCCACAGATACGCAGTATTTT.

The chain carries TRBV12-5 and TRBJ1-2; D remains ambiguous. Trimming removed 1 base from V and 5 bases from J, with 11 bases in between. The CDR3 is 14 amino acids. Germline V gene lookup returns CDR1 LGHNT and CDR2 FRNRAP. The CDR3 is CASGLGEVGYGYTF. The CDR3 region has the DNA TGTGCTAGTGGTTTGGGAGAAGTGGGGTATGGCTACACCTTC. The whole variable domain, filled in from reference TRBV12-5 and TRBJ1-2, reads DARVTQTPRHKVTEMGQEVTMRCQPILGHNTVFWYRQTMMQGLELLAYFRNRAPLDDSGMPKDRFSAEMPDATLATLKIQPSEPRDSAVYFCASGLGEVGYGYTFGSGTRLTVV.

The chain has TRBV6-2 or TRBV6-3 and TRBJ2-1, with TRBD2 matching over 7 bases. This CDR3 has 16 residues. Germline CDR1 is MNHEY and CDR2 is SVGEGT. The junction had 12 bases not matched to a gene; V was cut back by 2 bases and J by 8 bases. CDR3 sequence: CASSYGGGKRGDEQFF. The DNA of the CDR3 is TGTGCCAGCAGTTACGGCGGGGGAAAGAGGGGAGATGAGCAGTTCTTC.

This rearrangement joins TRBV6-6 to TRBJ1-3; D perhaps matches TRBD1 (6 bases). The V and J ends lost 4 bases and 3 bases respectively, with 10 bases between them. CDR3 length: 14 residues. Germline loops: CDR1 MNHNY, CDR2 SVGAGI (reference sequence). In DNA form, the CDR3 reads TGTGCCAGCAGTTCGGACAGCAGTGGAAACACCATATATTTT. This encodes CASSSDSSGNTIYF.